This TCR beta chain was documented in a study of shared clonotypes between healthy human individuals. At the level of the study: Plates per donor: three CD4 naive, three CD4 memory, two CD8 naive, one CD8 memory.

The length of the CDR3 is 19 residues. CDR1 and CDR2 from the germline V gene are GTSNPN and SVGIG (reference sequence). With 5 bases removed from V and 2 bases from J, the gap between germline ends came to 25 bases. Sequencing was performed with immunoSEQ multiplex PCR; in TCRdb, only in-frame clones are kept and a portion is missing. The sample holds over 850,000 clones, 70% to 80% seen once. Turning to this clone: In the same sample, other DNA sequences code for this CDR3.

This clonotype was sampled from a man younger than 35 in good health. Some clones in this sample may be carry-over from other donors' samples. The gene calls are TRBV30 and TRBJ2-6; D is uncertain. The sample taken for sequencing was memory CD4+ T cells from PBMCs. Documented subset: CD45RA-negative fraction. The CDR3 loop is CAWAEEGEALWAGANVLTF. CDR3 nucleotide sequence: TGTGCCTGGGCAGAAGAAGGAGAGGCCCTCTGGGCTGGGGCCAACGTCCTGACTTTC.